This TCR beta chain was identified during a study of blood T cell repertoires in COVID-19. Study details: The United States, Italy and Spain were the sources of the acute and convalescent COVID-19 samples. T cells, B-cell-depleted T cells, or PBMCs supplied cDNA or gDNA.

This CDR3 is 16 amino acids long. Per the germline V gene, CDR1 is LGHNA and CDR2 is YNFKEQ. The ends were cut back, 0 bases at V and 4 bases at J, with 15 bases in the middle. In the source study's methods: Cell counts per sample came from amplifying reference gene primers. The data were produced by immunoSEQ multiplex PCR, yet TCRdb's version contains in-frame clones alone and is incomplete. The V and J calls and clone size were taken over from that table, and D and trimming were inferred from the DNA. The sample holds 48,000 or so clones, roughly 84% seen once. The sample taken for sequencing was peripheral blood. The sequence came from a woman in her fifties or sixties with acute or convalescent COVID-19. The V call is TRBV4-2, the J call TRBJ2-5, with D perhaps matching TRBD1 (6 bases). This CDR3 is CASSQDTPKGGETQYF. In nucleotides, the CDR3 is TGTGCCAGCAGCCAAGATACCCCCAAAGGGGGAGAGACCCAGTACTTC.